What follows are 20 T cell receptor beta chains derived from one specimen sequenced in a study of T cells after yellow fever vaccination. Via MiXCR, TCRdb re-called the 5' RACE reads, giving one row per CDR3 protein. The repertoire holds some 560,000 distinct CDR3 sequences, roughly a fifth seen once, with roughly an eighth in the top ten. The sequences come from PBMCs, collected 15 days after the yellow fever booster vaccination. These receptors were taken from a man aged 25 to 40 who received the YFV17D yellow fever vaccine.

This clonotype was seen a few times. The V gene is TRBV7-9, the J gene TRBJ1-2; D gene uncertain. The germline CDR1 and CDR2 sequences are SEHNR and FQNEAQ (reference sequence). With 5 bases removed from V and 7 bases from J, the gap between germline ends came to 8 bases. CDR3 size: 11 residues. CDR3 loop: CASSLSSGYTF. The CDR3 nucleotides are TGTGCCAGCAGCCTATCCAGTGGCTACACCTTC.

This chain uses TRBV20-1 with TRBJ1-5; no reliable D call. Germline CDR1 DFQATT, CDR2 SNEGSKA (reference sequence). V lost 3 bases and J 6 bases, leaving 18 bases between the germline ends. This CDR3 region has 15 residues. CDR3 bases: TGCAGTGCTAGGATTAGAGGCCCGGCCGGTCAGCCCCAGCATTTT. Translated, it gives CSARIRGPAGQPQHF.

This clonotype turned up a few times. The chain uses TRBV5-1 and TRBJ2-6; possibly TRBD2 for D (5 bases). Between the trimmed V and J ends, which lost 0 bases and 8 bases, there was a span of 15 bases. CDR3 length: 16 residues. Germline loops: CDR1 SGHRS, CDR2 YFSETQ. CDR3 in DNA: TGCGCCAGCAGCTTGGCGCGTGGAGGCGGAACCAACGTCCTGACTTTC. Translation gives CASSLARGGGTNVLTF.

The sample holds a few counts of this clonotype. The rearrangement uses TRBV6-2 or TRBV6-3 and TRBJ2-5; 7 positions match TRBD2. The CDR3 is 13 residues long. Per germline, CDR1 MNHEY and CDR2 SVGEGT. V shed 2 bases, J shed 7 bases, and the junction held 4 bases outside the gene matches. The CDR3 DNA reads TGTGCCAGCAGTTACGCGGGAGTTGGGACCCAGTACTTC. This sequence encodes CASSYAGVGTQYF.

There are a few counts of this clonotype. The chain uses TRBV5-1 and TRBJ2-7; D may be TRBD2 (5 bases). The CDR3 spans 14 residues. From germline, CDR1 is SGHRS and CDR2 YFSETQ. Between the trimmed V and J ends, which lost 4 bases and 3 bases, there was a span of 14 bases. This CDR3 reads CASSRNPGSYEQYF. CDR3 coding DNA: TGCGCCAGCAGCCGGAACCCGGGGAGCTACGAGCAGTACTTC.

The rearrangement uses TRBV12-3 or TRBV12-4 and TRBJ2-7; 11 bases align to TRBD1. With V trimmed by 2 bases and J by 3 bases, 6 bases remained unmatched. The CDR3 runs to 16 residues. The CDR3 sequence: CASSLILGTGGYEQYF. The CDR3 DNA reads TGTGCCAGCAGTTTAATTTTGGGGACAGGGGGCTACGAGCAGTACTTC.

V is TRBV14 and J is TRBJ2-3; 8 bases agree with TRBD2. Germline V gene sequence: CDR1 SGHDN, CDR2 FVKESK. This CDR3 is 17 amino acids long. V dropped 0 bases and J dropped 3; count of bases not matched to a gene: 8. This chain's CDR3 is CASSQDRTSGGTDTQYF. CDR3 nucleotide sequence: TGTGCCAGCAGCCAAGATCGAACTAGCGGAGGTACAGATACGCAGTATTTT.

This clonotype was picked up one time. In DNA, the CDR3 is TGTGCCAGCAGCTTGGCCGGGGGTAAGGCTGAAGCTTTCTTT. It codes for CASSLAGGKAEAFF. The rearrangement uses TRBV5-6 and TRBJ1-1, with D perhaps TRBD1 (5 bases). Germline V gene sequence: CDR1 SGHDT, CDR2 YYEEEE. The V and J ends lost 0 bases and 6 bases respectively, with 12 bases between them. The CDR3 runs 14 residues.

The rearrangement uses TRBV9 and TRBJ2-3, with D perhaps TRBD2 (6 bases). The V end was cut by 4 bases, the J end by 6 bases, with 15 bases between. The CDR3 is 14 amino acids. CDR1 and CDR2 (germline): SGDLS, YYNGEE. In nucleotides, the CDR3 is TGTGCCAGCAGCAACCCACGGGAGACGGATACGCAGTATTTT. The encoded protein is CASSNPRETDTQYF.

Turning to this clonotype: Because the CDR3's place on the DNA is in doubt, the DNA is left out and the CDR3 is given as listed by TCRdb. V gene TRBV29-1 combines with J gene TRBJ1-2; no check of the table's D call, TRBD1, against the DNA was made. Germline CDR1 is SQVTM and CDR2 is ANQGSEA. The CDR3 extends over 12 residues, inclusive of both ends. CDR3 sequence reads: CSVGPGDYGYTF.

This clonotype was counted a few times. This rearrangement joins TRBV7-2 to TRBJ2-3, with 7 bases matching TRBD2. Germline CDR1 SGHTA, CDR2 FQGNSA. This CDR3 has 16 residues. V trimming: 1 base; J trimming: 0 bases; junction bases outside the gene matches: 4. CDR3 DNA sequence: TGTGCCAGCAGCTTAGTGAGCGGGGCTAGCACAGATACGCAGTATTTT. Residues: CASSLVSGASTDTQYF.

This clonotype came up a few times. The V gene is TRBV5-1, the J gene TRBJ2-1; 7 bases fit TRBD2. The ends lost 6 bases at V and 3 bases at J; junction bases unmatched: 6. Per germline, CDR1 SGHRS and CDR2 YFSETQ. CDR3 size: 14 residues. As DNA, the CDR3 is TGCGCCAGCAACACCGGGAGGAGCTACAATGAGCAGTTCTTC. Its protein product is CASNTGRSYNEQFF. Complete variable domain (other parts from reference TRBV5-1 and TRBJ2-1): KAGVTQTPRYLIKTRGQQVTLSCSPISGHRSVSWYQQTPGQGLQFLFEYFSETQRNKGNFPGRFSGRQFSNSRSEMNVSTLELGDSALYLCASNTGRSYNEQFFGPGTRLTVL.

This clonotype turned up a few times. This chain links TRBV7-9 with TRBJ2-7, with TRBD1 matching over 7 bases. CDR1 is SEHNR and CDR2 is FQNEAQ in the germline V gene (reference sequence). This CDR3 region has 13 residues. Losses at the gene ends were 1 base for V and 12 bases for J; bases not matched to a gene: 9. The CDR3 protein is CASSLEFRQGMYF. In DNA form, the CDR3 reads TGTGCCAGCAGCTTAGAGTTTCGACAGGGTATGTACTTC.

The CDR3 region has the DNA TGCAGTGCTAGACTGGGCCAAGAGACCCAGTACTTC. Translated: CSARLGQETQYF. The J gene is TRBJ2-5, the V gene TRBV20-1; no firm D call. V was clipped by 2 bases and J by 1 base, with 5 bases between them. This CDR3 is built from 12 residues. CDR1 is DFQATT, CDR2 SNEGSKA, per germline (reference sequence).

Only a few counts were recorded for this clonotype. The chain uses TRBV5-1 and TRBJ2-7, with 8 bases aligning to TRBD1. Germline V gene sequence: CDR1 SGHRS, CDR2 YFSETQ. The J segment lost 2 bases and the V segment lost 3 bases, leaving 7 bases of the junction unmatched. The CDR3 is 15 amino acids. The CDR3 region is CASSSLTGEAYEQYF. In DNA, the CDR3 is TGCGCCAGCAGCTCTTTGACAGGGGAGGCCTACGAGCAGTACTTC.

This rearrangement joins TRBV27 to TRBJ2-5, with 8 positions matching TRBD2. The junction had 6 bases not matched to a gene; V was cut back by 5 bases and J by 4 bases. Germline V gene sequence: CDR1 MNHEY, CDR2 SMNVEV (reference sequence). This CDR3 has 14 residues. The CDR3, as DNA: TGTGCCAGCAGTCTAAACGGACTAGCAGAGACCCAGTACTTC. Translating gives CASSLNGLAETQYF.

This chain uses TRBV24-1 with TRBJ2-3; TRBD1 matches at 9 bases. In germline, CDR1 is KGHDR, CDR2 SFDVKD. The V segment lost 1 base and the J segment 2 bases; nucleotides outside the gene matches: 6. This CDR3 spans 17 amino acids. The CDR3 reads CATSDFKTGGDTDTQYF. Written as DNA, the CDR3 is TGTGCCACCAGTGATTTTAAGACAGGGGGAGACACAGATACGCAGTATTTT.

The CDR3 protein is CASSQENWRYTF. In DNA, the CDR3 is TGTGCCAGCAGCCAAGAAAACTGGCGCTACACCTTC. J is TRBJ1-2 and V is TRBV3-1, with D hard to call. Trimming removed 0 bases from V and 9 bases from J, with 8 bases in between. CDR1 and CDR2 (germline): LGHDT, YNNKEL (reference sequence). This CDR3 is 12 amino acids long.

The CDR3, as DNA: TGTGCCATCAGTTCATCCACGGACCGGGGGGGAGAGCAGTACTTC. This translates into CAISSSTDRGGEQYF. The chain uses TRBV10-3 and TRBJ2-7, with TRBD2 matching 8 bases. CDR1 is ENHRY and CDR2 is SYGVKD in the germline V gene. The length of the CDR3 is 15 residues. V shed 5 bases, J shed 7 bases, and the junction held 13 bases outside the gene matches.

Written as DNA, the CDR3 is TGTGCCAGTAGTATTGGCAGGGGGTCTCACGAGCAGTACTTC. Translated, it gives CASSIGRGSHEQYF. The V call is TRBV19, the J call TRBJ2-7, with 7 bases aligning to TRBD1. The V and J ends lost 3 bases and 5 bases, in that order; junction bases with no gene match: 7. CDR1 LNHDA and CDR2 SQIVND come from the germline V gene (reference sequence). The CDR3 has 14 amino acids.